These 10 T cell receptor beta chains came from one sample sequenced in a study of human T cells and chemical hapten exposure. Time point in this sample: pre-sensitization, week 0. The treatment is: therapeutic diphenylcyclopropenone sensitization with weekly scalp DPC. TCRdb used MiXCR to reprocess the RACE reads, holding one entry per CDR3 protein. The repertoire has more than 250,000 distinct CDR3 sequences, around 9.3% of them found once; the top ten carry 2.3%. The sample consisted of whole blood, taken in connection with sensitization to the hapten diphenylcyclopropenone (DPC). Receptors were obtained from a woman in her forties with alopecia areata. Some clones in this sample may be carry-over from other donors' samples.

This clonotype was counted only a few times. The gene calls are TRBV29-1 and TRBJ2-7; either TRBD1 or TRBD2 may supply D (5 bases each). The V end was cut by 4 bases, the J end by 7 bases, with 14 bases between. Germline CDR1 and CDR2: SQVTM and ANQGSEA. The CDR3 runs 12 residues. CDR3 sequence: CSVAMTAAEQYF. The CDR3, as DNA: TGCAGCGTTGCCATGACAGCGGCGGAGCAGTACTTC.

This clonotype has only a few counts. The rearrangement joins TRBV9 to TRBJ2-2; either TRBD1 or TRBD2 may supply D (6 bases each). The CDR3 length is 16 residues. V was trimmed by 0 bases and J by 4 bases, leaving 13 bases between them. The germline V gene has CDR1 SGDLS and CDR2 YYNGEE. CDR3 residues: CASSVEGGSGTGELFF. The CDR3 nucleotides read TGTGCCAGCAGCGTAGAGGGGGGCTCTGGCACCGGGGAGCTGTTTTTT.

This clonotype has a count of ten or more. The V call is TRBV6-2 or TRBV6-3, the J call TRBJ2-2, with D perhaps TRBD1 (6 bases). The CDR3 covers 17 residues. The V and J ends lost 4 bases and 0 bases respectively, with 15 bases between them. Looked up from germline, CDR1 is MNHEY and CDR2 is SVGEGT. CDR3 nucleotide sequence: TGTGCCAGCAGTTTCGCCACAGGGATGTCGAACACCGGGGAGCTGTTTTTT. Translating it yields CASSFATGMSNTGELFF.

The V gene is TRBV7-2, the J gene TRBJ2-3; D may be TRBD2 (6 bases). The CDR3 has 16 amino acids. The germline V gene encodes CDR1 SGHTA and CDR2 FQGNSA. V was shortened by 0 bases and J by 6 bases, with 16 bases between the two germline ends. CDR3 loop: CASSLAPGGMHDTQYF. The CDR3 region has the DNA TGTGCCAGCAGCTTAGCGCCCGGCGGGATGCACGATACGCAGTATTTT.

This chain connects TRBV28 to TRBJ1-4; 7 positions match TRBD1. CDR3 length: 17 residues. Germline V CDR1 and CDR2: MDHEN, SYDVKM. The V segment lost 5 bases and the J segment 0 bases; nucleotides outside the gene matches: 9. CDR3 loop: CASSVQGPYPTNEKLFF. In nucleotides, the CDR3 is TGTGCCAGCAGTGTACAGGGGCCGTATCCAACTAATGAAAAACTGTTTTTT.

This clonotype was counted ten times or more. The V and J genes are TRBV20-1 and TRBJ2-2; D is unclear. CDR1 is DFQATT and CDR2 is SNEGSKA in the germline V gene (reference sequence). Trimming took off 3 bases at V and 4 bases at J, with 9 bases between the two ends. The CDR3 loop spans 13 amino acids. CDR3 in amino acids: CSARRQLTGELFF. CDR3 DNA sequence: TGCAGTGCTAGGAGGCAGCTCACCGGGGAGCTGTTTTTT.

This clonotype was seen a few times. V is TRBV7-2 and J is TRBJ2-3; TRBD1 is a possible D gene (6 bases). The length of the CDR3 is 13 residues. Trimming removed 1 base from V and 4 bases from J, with 6 bases in between. Germline V gives CDR1 SGHTA, CDR2 FQGNSA. CDR3 nucleotides: TGTGCCAGCAGCTTAGGACAGGCAGATACGCAGTATTTT. Protein product: CASSLGQADTQYF. Filled out from reference TRBV7-2 and TRBJ2-3, the complete variable domain reads GAGVSQSPSNKVTEKGKDVELRCDPISGHTALYWYRQSLGQGLEFLIYFQGNSAPDKSGLPSDRFSAERTGGSVSTLTIQRTQQEDSAVYLCASSLGQADTQYFGPGTRLTVL.

This clonotype was detected only a few times. The V call is TRBV12-3 or TRBV12-4, the J call TRBJ1-2; the D is unclear. The V end was cut by 5 bases, the J end by 8 bases, with 9 bases between. The CDR3 is 11 residues long. As DNA, the CDR3 is TGTGCCAGCAGTCCCGACTGGGGCTACACCTTC. Residues: CASSPDWGYTF.

This chain joins TRBV5-1 and TRBJ2-5; weak D call: TRBD1 (6 bases). The CDR3 consists of 15 residues. V was trimmed by 7 bases and J by 1 base, leaving 17 bases between them. Germline V gene lookup returns CDR1 SGHRS and CDR2 YFSETQ. As DNA, the CDR3 is TGCGCCAGCGGGTCCGGGACACGCGTCCAAGAGACCCAGTACTTC. This codes for CASGSGTRVQETQYF.

This clonotype has a handful of counts. The chain combines TRBV9 with TRBJ2-5; 8 bases are a match to TRBD1. Germline values: CDR1 SGDLS, CDR2 YYNGEE. V lost 0 bases to trimming and J lost 3 bases; unmatched junction nucleotides: 4. The CDR3 sequence is 15 residues long. The CDR3: CASSVGTGIEETQYF. The CDR3 DNA reads TGTGCCAGCAGCGTAGGGACAGGGATAGAAGAGACCCAGTACTTC.